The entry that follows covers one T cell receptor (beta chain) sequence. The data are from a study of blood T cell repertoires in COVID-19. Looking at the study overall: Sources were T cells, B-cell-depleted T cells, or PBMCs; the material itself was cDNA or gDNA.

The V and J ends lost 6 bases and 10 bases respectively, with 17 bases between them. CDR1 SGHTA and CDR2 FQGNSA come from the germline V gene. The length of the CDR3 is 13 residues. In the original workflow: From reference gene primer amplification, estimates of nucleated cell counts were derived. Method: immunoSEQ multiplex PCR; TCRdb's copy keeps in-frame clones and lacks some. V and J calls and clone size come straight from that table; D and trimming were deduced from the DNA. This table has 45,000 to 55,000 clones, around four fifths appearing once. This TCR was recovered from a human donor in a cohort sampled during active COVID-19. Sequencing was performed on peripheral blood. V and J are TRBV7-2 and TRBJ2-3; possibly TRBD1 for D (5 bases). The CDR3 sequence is CASRGITARAQYF. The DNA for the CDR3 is TGTGCCAGCAGGGGTATAACAGCCAGGGCGCAGTATTTT.